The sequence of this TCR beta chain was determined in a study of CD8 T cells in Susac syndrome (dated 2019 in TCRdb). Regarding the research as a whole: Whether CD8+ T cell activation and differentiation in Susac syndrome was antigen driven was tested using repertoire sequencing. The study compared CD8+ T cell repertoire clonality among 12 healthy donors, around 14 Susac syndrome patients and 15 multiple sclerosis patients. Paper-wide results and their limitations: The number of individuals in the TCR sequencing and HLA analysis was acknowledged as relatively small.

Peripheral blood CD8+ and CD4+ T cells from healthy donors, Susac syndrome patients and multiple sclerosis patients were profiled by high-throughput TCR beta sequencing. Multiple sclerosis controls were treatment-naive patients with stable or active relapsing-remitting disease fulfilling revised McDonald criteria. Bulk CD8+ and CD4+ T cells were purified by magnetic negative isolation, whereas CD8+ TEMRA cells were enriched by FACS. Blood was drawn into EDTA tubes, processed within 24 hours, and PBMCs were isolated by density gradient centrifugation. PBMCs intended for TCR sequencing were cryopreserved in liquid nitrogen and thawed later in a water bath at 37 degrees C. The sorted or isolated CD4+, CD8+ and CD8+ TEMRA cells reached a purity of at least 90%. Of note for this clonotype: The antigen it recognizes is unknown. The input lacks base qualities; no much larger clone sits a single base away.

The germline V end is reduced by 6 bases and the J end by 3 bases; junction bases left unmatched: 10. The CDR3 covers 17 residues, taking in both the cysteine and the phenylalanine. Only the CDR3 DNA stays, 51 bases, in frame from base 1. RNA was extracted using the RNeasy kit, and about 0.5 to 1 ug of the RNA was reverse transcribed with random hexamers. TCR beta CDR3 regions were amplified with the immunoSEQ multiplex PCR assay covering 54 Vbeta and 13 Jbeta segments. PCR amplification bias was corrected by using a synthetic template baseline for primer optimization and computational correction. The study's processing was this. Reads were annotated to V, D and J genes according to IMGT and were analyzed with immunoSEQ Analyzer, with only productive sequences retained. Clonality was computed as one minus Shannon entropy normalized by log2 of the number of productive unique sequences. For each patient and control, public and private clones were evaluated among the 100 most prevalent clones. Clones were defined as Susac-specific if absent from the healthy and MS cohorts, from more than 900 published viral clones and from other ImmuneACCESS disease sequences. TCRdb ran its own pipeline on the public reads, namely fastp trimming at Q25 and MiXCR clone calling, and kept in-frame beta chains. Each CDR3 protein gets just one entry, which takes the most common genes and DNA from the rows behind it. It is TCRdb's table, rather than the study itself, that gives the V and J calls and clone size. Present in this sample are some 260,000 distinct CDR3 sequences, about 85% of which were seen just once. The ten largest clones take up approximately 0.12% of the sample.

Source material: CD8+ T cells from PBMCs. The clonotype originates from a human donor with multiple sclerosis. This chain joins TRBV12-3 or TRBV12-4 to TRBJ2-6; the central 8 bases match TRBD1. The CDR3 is CASRLSGGSFGANVLTF. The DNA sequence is TGTGCCAGCAGACTCTCAGGGGGCTCGTTTGGGGCCAACGTCCTGACTTTC.